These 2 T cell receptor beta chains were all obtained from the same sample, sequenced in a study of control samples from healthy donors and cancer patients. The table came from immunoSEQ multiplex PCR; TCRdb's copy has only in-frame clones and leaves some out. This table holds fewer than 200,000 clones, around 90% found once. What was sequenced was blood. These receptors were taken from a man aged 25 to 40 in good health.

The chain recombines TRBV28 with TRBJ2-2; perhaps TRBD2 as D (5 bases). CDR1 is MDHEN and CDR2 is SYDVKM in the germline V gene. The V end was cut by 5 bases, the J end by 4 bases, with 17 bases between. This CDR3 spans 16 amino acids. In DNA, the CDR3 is TGTGCCAGCAGTGACTGGACTTCTACGACCACCGGGGAGCTGTTTTTT. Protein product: CASSDWTSTTTGELFF. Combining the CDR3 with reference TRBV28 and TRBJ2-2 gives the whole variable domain DVKVTQSSRYLVKRTGEKVFLECVQDMDHENMFWYRQDPGLGLRLIYFSYDVKMKEKGDIPEGYSVSREKKERFSLILESASTNQTSMYLCASSDWTSTTTGELFFGEGSRLTVL.

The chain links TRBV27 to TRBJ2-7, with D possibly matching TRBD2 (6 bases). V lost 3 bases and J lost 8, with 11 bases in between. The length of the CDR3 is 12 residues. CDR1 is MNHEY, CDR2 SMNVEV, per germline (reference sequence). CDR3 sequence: CASSFFGGKQYF. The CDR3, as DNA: TGTGCCAGCAGTTTTTTCGGGGGAAAGCAGTACTTC.